The 20 T cell receptor beta chains below all came from one sample that was sequenced in a study of blood T cell repertoires in COVID-19. Some clones are missing from TCRdb's copy, which holds only in-frame ones; the method was immunoSEQ multiplex PCR. The profile shows 120,000 to 150,000 clones, 80% to 90% of them singletons. The source material was peripheral blood. These receptors originate from a woman in her fifties or sixties with COVID-19, enrolled during active disease.

The rearrangement links TRBV7-9 to TRBJ2-1, with TRBD1 matching over 8 bases. CDR1 is SEHNR and CDR2 is FQNEAQ in the germline V gene (reference sequence). The CDR3 is 15 residues long. After removal of 6 bases from V and 1 base from J, the junction contained 5 bases not matched to a gene. The CDR3 DNA sequence: TGTGCCAGCAGACCACAGGGGGTATCCTACAATGAGCAGTTCTTC. Its protein is CASRPQGVSYNEQFF.

The chain employs TRBV19 and TRBJ1-2; the D gene is possibly TRBD1 (5 bases). V lost 8 bases, J lost 2 bases, and 6 bases lay in between. The CDR3 is 11 residues long. The germline V gene has CDR1 LNHDA and CDR2 SQIVND (reference sequence). The DNA of the CDR3 is TGTGCCAGTCCAGGGAACTATGGCTACACCTTC. It codes for CASPGNYGYTF.

V gene TRBV6-2 or TRBV6-3 combines with J gene TRBJ2-5; 10 nucleotides align to TRBD2. The CDR3 totals 16 residues. Germline V gene sequence: CDR1 MNHEY, CDR2 SVGEGT. Losses at the gene ends were 5 bases for V and 3 bases for J; bases not matched to a gene: 9. CDR3 sequence (DNA): TGTGCCAGCAGTCCCGGATTTCTAGCGGGGGAAGAGACCCAGTACTTC. It translates to CASSPGFLAGEETQYF.

This rearrangement joins TRBV27 to TRBJ2-5; 9 bases align to TRBD1. Germline V gene lookup returns CDR1 MNHEY and CDR2 SMNVEV (reference sequence). With 6 bases clipped from V and 1 base from J, the junction kept 3 bases outside the gene matches. This CDR3 has 14 residues. Here the CDR3 reads CASRRTGAQETQYF. CDR3 DNA: TGTGCCAGCAGACGGACAGGGGCCCAAGAGACCCAGTACTTC.

The chain has TRBV11-3 and TRBJ1-1; no reliable D call. V lost 5 bases to trimming and J lost 0 bases, with 7 bases between them. The CDR3 is made up of 13 amino acids. The germline V gene has CDR1 SGHNT and CDR2 YENEEA. CDR3 loop: CASSPFLNTEAFF. The CDR3 bases are TGTGCCAGCAGCCCCTTTTTGAACACTGAAGCTTTCTTT.

The table lists this clone with a count of one. V is TRBV5-5 and J is TRBJ2-1, with TRBD2 identical over 13 bases. CDR1 is SGHKS, CDR2 YYEKEE, per germline (reference sequence). V was clipped by 0 bases and J by 8 bases; unmatched bases: 14. The CDR3 sequence is 19 residues long. CDR3 in amino acids: CASSLETIWTSGGQDEQFF. The CDR3 DNA reads TGTGCCAGCAGCTTGGAAACGATCTGGACTAGCGGGGGCCAGGATGAGCAGTTCTTC.

This CDR3 is CASSLGASGGTDTQYF. For the CDR3, the DNA is TGTGCCAGCAGCTTGGGGGCTAGCGGGGGTACAGATACGCAGTATTTT. This rearrangement joins TRBV5-8 to TRBJ2-3; 10 bases map to TRBD2. Germline lookup yields CDR1 SGHTS and CDR2 YDEGEE. This CDR3 region has 16 residues. Trimming removed 0 bases from V and 3 bases from J; junction bases left unmatched: 4.

This clone has only a few counts. The rearrangement uses TRBV7-3 and TRBJ2-1, with D hard to call. The CDR3 sequence is 17 residues long. Trimming cost V 2 bases and J 2 bases, with 16 bases left between them. Per the germline V gene, CDR1 is SGHTA and CDR2 is FQGTGA. This CDR3 reads CASSLPPFRAAYNEQFF. CDR3 nucleotides: TGTGCCAGCAGCTTACCCCCCTTTCGAGCCGCCTACAATGAGCAGTTCTTC.

This clone was recorded only once. The chain carries TRBV19 and TRBJ2-7; 9 positions agree with TRBD1. The CDR3 runs 16 residues. Trimming cost V 5 bases and J 2 bases; bases outside gene matches: 10. Germline values: CDR1 LNHDA, CDR2 SQIVND (reference sequence). CDR3 in DNA: TGTGCCAGTAGTCCGACGCACAGGGGGCTGCCCTACGAGCAGTACTTC. Amino acid sequence: CASSPTHRGLPYEQYF.

V and J are TRBV29-1 and TRBJ1-1; possible D gene TRBD1, 6 bases. Deletions cut 3 bases from V and 1 base from J, with 18 bases between. The CDR3 consists of 16 residues. CDR1 and CDR2 from the germline V gene are SQVTM and ANQGSEA. Here the CDR3 reads CSVEGGAKGTNTEAFF. DNA for the CDR3: TGCAGCGTTGAGGGGGGGGCGAAGGGAACGAACACTGAAGCTTTCTTT. The full variable domain, in which reference TRBV29-1 and TRBJ1-1 provide the parts outside the CDR3, is SAVISQKPSRDICQRGTSLTIQCQVDSQVTMMFWYRQQPGQSLTLIATANQGSEATYESGFVIDKFPISRPNLTFSTLTVSNMSPEDSSIYLCSVEGGAKGTNTEAFFGQGTRLTVV.

The J gene is TRBJ1-2, the V gene TRBV6-5; D perhaps matches TRBD1 (6 bases). V lost 5 bases and J lost 3, with 10 bases in between. Looked up from germline, CDR1 is MNHEY and CDR2 is SVGAGI. The CDR3 is 13 amino acids. The CDR3: CASSTTGYYGYTF. As DNA, the CDR3 is TGTGCCAGCAGTACCACAGGGTACTATGGCTACACCTTC.

The chain recombines TRBV18 with TRBJ1-5; D is undetermined. Germline loops: CDR1 KGHSH, CDR2 LQKENI. V lost 2 bases and J 5 bases, leaving 7 bases between the germline ends. CDR3 length equals 13 residues. This CDR3 reads CASSPGGDQPQHF. The CDR3, as DNA: TGTGCCAGCTCACCAGGCGGAGATCAGCCCCAGCATTTT. The variable domain in full, with the rest retrieved from reference TRBV18 and TRBJ1-5, is NAGVMQNPRHLVRRRGQEARLRCSPMKGHSHVYWYRQLPEEGLKFMVYLQKENIIDESGMPKERFSAEFPKEGPSILRIQQVVRGDSAAYFCASSPGGDQPQHFGDGTRLSIL.

This clone appeared a few times. The CDR3 DNA sequence: TGTGCCAGCAGCGACAGGAGAGGGGACACTGAAGCTTTCTTT. Translated, it gives CASSDRRGDTEAFF. V and J are TRBV6-6 and TRBJ1-1; D is possibly TRBD1 (6 bases). Germline loops: CDR1 MNHNY, CDR2 SVGAGI (reference sequence). V lost 6 bases and J lost 3, with 14 bases in between. The length of the CDR3 is 14 residues.

The chain is built from TRBV7-2 and TRBJ2-7; 8 bases map to TRBD2. The CDR3 runs 16 residues. Trimming removed 3 bases from V and 1 base from J; junction bases left unmatched: 8. Germline V lookup: CDR1 SGHTA, CDR2 FQGNSA. In DNA, the CDR3 is TGTGCCAGCAGCTTTAGCGGGGCGGTTGGGTCCTACGAGCAGTACTTC. Amino acids: CASSFSGAVGSYEQYF.

The gene calls are TRBV5-6 and TRBJ2-5; tentatively, D is TRBD1 (5 bases). V was cut by 0 bases and J by 3 bases, with 12 bases left in between. The CDR3 sequence is 15 residues long. Germline-derived CDR1 and CDR2 are SGHDT and YYEEEE. For the CDR3, the DNA is TGTGCCAGCAGCTTGGCCCCGGGCAGGGAAGAGACCCAGTACTTC. This gives the protein CASSLAPGREETQYF. Based on the CDR3 plus reference TRBV5-6 and TRBJ2-5, the full variable domain is DAGVTQSPTHLIKTRGQQVTLRCSPKSGHDTVSWYQQALGQGPQFIFQYYEEEERQRGNFPDRFSGHQFPNYSSELNVNALLLGDSALYLCASSLAPGREETQYFGPGTRLLVL.

This chain links TRBV4-3 with TRBJ1-1; D possibly corresponds to TRBD1 (5 bases). This CDR3 is built from 14 residues. V was cut by 4 bases and J by 0 bases, with 9 bases left in between. Germline CDR1 is LGHNA and CDR2 is YSLEER. The DNA of the CDR3 is TGCGCCAGCAGCCTGGGGGGGGTGAACACTGAAGCTTTCTTT. Translating it yields CASSLGGVNTEAFF.

This chain uses TRBV30 with TRBJ2-6, with 7 bases that match TRBD2. The CDR3 contains 14 residues. CDR1 and CDR2 (germline): GTSNPN, SVGIG (reference sequence). The CDR3 sequence is CSGEGSSGANVLTF. CDR3 bases: TGTTCGGGGGAGGGCAGCTCTGGGGCCAACGTCCTGACTTTC.

The chain is built from TRBV5-1 and TRBJ2-3; 8 positions match TRBD2. This CDR3 is built from 16 residues. Per the germline V gene, CDR1 is SGHRS and CDR2 is YFSETQ. Trimming cost V 0 bases and J 4 bases; bases outside gene matches: 7. CDR3 nucleotides: TGCGCCAGCAGCTTGGTAGGCGGGGGGATGGCAGATACGCAGTATTTT. The encoded protein is CASSLVGGGMADTQYF.

This clone appeared a single time. This rearrangement joins TRBV5-5 to TRBJ1-2, with 9 positions matching TRBD1. Germline CDR1 is SGHKS and CDR2 is YYEKEE (reference sequence). CDR3 size: 15 residues. The trim removed 9 bases at V and 6 bases at J, leaving 15 bases unmatched. Written as DNA, the CDR3 is TGTGCCACGGTTCCGGGGACAGGGATTTCGGATGGCTACACCTTC. Translating gives CATVPGTGISDGYTF.

The chain joins TRBV6-6 to TRBJ2-3; TRBD2 aligns across 8 bases. The CDR3 has 20 amino acids. CDR1 is MNHNY and CDR2 is SVGAGI in the germline V gene (reference sequence). V dropped 6 bases and J dropped 3; count of bases not matched to a gene: 23. CDR3 region: CASSRAGSLGTREGTDTQYF. The CDR3 nucleotides read TGTGCCAGCAGCCGAGCCGGTTCCTTAGGGACACGGGAGGGAACAGATACGCAGTATTTT.